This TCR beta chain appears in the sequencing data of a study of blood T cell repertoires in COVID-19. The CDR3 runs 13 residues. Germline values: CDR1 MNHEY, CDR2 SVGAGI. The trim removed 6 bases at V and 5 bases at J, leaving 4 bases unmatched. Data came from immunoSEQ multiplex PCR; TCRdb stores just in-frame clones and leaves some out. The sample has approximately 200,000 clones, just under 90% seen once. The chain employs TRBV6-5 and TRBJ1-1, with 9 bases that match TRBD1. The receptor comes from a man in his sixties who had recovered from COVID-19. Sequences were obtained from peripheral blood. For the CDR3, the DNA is TGTGCCAGCAGGACAGGGGGTCGGACTGAAGCTTTCTTT. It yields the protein CASRTGGRTEAFF.